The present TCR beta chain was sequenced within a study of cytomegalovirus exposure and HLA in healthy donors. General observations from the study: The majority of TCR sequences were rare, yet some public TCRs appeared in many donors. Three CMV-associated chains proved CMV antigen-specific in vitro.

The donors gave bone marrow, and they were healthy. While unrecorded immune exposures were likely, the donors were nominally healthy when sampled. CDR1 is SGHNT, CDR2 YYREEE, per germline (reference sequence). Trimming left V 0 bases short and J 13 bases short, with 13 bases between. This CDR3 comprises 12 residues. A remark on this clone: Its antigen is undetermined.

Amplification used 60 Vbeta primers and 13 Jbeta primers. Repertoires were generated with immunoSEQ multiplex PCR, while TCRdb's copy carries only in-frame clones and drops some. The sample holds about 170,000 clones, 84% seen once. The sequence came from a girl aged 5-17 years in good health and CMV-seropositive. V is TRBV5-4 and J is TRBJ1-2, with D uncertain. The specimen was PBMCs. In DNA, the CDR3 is TGTGCCAGCAGCTTGGAAGCCCAGGCCGTCACCTTC. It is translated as CASSLEAQAVTF.